This TCR beta chain came from a study of blood T cells in healthy people across ages. General observations from the study: Age brought a roughly linear fall in TCR beta diversity measured per million T cells.

The germline CDR1 and CDR2 sequences are SGHRS and YFSETQ. After removal of 2 bases from V and 2 bases from J, the junction contained 3 bases not matched to a gene. The CDR3 length is 15 residues. Next came a second PCR, run for about 7 to 12 cycles, which used a sample-barcoded 5' primer along with a J-beta primer mix. TCRdb analysed the 5' RACE reads with MiXCR anew, one entry per CDR3 protein. Found here are just over 1 million distinct CDR3 sequences, 40% to 55% of them singletons; the top ten hold about 20%. With regard to this clonotype: Antigen specificity is unknown.

The sample providers were healthy Caucasian people from Russia, aged about 6 to 95. The sequence derives from a woman aged 55 to 70 in good health. The sequenced sample was blood. The V gene is TRBV5-1, the J gene TRBJ2-7; 11 bases line up with TRBD2. CDR3 loop: CASSFLAGGTYEQYF. DNA for the CDR3: TGCGCCAGCAGCTTTCTAGCGGGAGGAACCTACGAGCAGTACTTC.